Below are 19 T cell receptor beta chains sequenced from a single sample in a study of vaccination and CD4 T cells after COVID-19. The treatment: approximately 9-day PBMC culture with coronavirus spike peptide pools or control peptides (ViraFEST assay). Their antigen targets remain unknown. The Oncomine TCR Beta short-read assay sequenced DNA from cultured CD4+ T cells. TCRdb re-analysed the PCR reads in MiXCR, keeping a single row per CDR3 protein. The table lists about 4,000 distinct CDR3 sequences, approximately 47% of them singletons, with roughly 44% in the top ten. Sample: CD4+ T cells from blood, cultured in vitro. The receptors derive from a human donor who had recovered from COVID-19.

This chain joins TRBV6-1 and TRBJ1-4, with a tentative D call TRBD1 (6 bases). The V end was cut by 3 bases, the J end by 6 bases, with 11 bases between. There are 14 residues in the CDR3. Germline values: CDR1 MNHNS, CDR2 SASEGT. The CDR3 spells CASSDGGGYEKLFF. The CDR3 nucleotides read TGTGCCAGCAGTGATGGGGGGGGCTATGAAAAACTGTTTTTT.

The chain couples TRBV20-1 to TRBJ2-3; D might be TRBD1 (5 bases). CDR1 and CDR2 (germline): DFQATT, SNEGSKA (reference sequence). Between the trimmed V and J ends, which lost 4 bases and 5 bases, there was a span of 13 bases. This CDR3 is built from 13 residues. CDR3 residues: CSAKRGSGDTQYF. Here the CDR3 DNA reads TGCAGTGCTAAAAGGGGCTCGGGAGATACGCAGTATTTT.

J is TRBJ1-3 and V is TRBV29-1; possibly TRBD1 for D (5 bases). The CDR3 consists of 13 residues. Germline CDR1 SQVTM, CDR2 ANQGSEA. Trimming pared 5 bases from V and 5 bases from J, leaving 13 bases between. The CDR3 here is CSVSGQTRNTIYF. CDR3 coding DNA: TGCAGCGTTTCAGGGCAGACGCGAAACACCATATATTTT.

J is TRBJ1-2 and V is TRBV28; D may be TRBD1 (5 bases). V lost 7 bases to trimming and J lost 0 bases, with 12 bases between them. The germline gives CDR1 MDHEN, CDR2 SYDVKM. CDR3 length equals 14 residues. For the CDR3, the DNA is TGTGCCAGCAATAGGGGCAGGTCTAACTATGGCTACACCTTC. The encoded protein is CASNRGRSNYGYTF.

In its sample, this clonotype ranks as medium-sized. The V and J genes are TRBV7-6 and TRBJ2-7, with D unresolved. This CDR3 is built from 11 residues. V dropped 1 base and J dropped 6 bases, with 4 bases sitting between them. From germline, CDR1 is SGHVS and CDR2 FNYEAQ. The CDR3 DNA follows: TGTGCCAGCAGCTTAGTGGCCGAGCAGTACTTC. Translation gives CASSLVAEQYF.

The rearrangement uses TRBV4-2 and TRBJ2-2, with D possibly matching TRBD1 (6 bases). This CDR3 comprises 15 residues. Looked up from germline, CDR1 is LGHNA and CDR2 is YNFKEQ. The V gene lost 2 bases and the J gene lost 5 bases, with 12 bases spanning the gap. The CDR3 loop reads CASSQTIQGTGELFF. The CDR3 coding sequence is TGTGCCAGCAGCCAAACGATACAGGGTACCGGGGAGCTGTTTTTT.

This chain links TRBV20-1 with TRBJ2-7; 9 bases match TRBD2. V dropped 2 bases and J dropped 0; count of bases not matched to a gene: 11. This CDR3 is built from 17 residues. Looked up from germline, CDR1 is DFQATT and CDR2 is SNEGSKA (reference sequence). CDR3 region: CSARRRGAGGVSYEQYF. In DNA, the CDR3 is TGCAGTGCTAGAAGAAGGGGAGCGGGAGGCGTCTCCTACGAGCAGTACTTC.

The chain is built from TRBV2 and TRBJ1-5; 7 bases agree with TRBD1. Germline V lookup: CDR1 SNHLY, CDR2 FYNNEI. After removal of 4 bases from V and 4 bases from J, the junction contained 7 bases not matched to a gene. This CDR3 is 15 amino acids long. The CDR3 protein is CASSVGTDRNQPQHF. Here the CDR3 DNA reads TGTGCCAGCAGTGTTGGGACAGACCGAAATCAGCCCCAGCATTTT.

The CDR3 reads CASRLIKNTEAFF. CDR3 in DNA: TGTGCCAGCAGACTAATAAAGAACACTGAAGCTTTCTTT. J is TRBJ1-1 and V is TRBV6-2 or TRBV6-3; no firm D call. Trimming took 6 bases from V and 1 from J, leaving 9 bases between them. Germline V gene sequence: CDR1 MNHEY, CDR2 SVGEGT. This CDR3 has 13 amino acids.

The chain recombines TRBV18 with TRBJ2-4, with D perhaps matching TRBD2 (6 bases). Germline V CDR1 and CDR2: KGHSH, LQKENI. The V gene lost 0 bases and the J gene lost 6 bases, with 18 bases spanning the gap. The CDR3 consists of 17 residues. The CDR3 is CASSPPEGPGLLNIQYF. The CDR3 nucleotides are TGTGCCAGCTCACCACCGGAGGGGCCGGGACTCCTAAACATTCAGTACTTC.

V and J are TRBV9 and TRBJ2-3, with 8 nucleotides matching TRBD1. Germline V CDR1 and CDR2: SGDLS, YYNGEE. The CDR3 is 14 residues long. V was clipped by 2 bases and J by 4 bases; unmatched bases: 3. This chain's CDR3 is CASSVQGAADTQYF. The CDR3 DNA is TGTGCCAGCAGCGTCCAGGGGGCAGCAGATACGCAGTATTTT. The whole variable domain, remainder taken from reference TRBV9 and TRBJ2-3, is DSGVTQTPKHLITATGQRVTLRCSPRSGDLSVYWYQQSLDQGLQFLIQYYNGEERAKGNILERFSAQQFPDLHSELNLSSLELGDSALYFCASSVQGAADTQYFGPGTRLTVL.

The CDR3 region has the DNA TGCAGTGCTAGAGATCTGTGGACTAGGAGATTAGATACGCAGTATTTT. Amino acid sequence: CSARDLWTRRLDTQYF. The rearrangement joins TRBV20-1 to TRBJ2-3; 7 nucleotides agree with TRBD2. The CDR3 runs to 16 residues. The germline V gene has CDR1 DFQATT and CDR2 SNEGSKA (reference sequence). Germline trimming cut 0 bases from V and 5 bases from J; bases unmatched to any gene: 11.

The CDR3 bases are TGTGCCAGCAGCTGGCCCAGGAGGACCCCGAGCTCCTACGAGCAGTACTTC. This gives the protein CASSWPRRTPSSYEQYF. The chain uses TRBV5-5 and TRBJ2-7, with a tentative D call TRBD2 (5 bases). Per the germline V gene, CDR1 is SGHKS and CDR2 is YYEKEE (reference sequence). The V end was cut by 3 bases, the J end by 0 bases, with 19 bases between. This CDR3 is built from 17 residues. Full variable domain (outside the CDR3, taken from reference TRBV5-5 and TRBJ2-7): DAGVTQSPTHLIKTRGQQVTLRCSPISGHKSVSWYQQVLGQGPQFIFQYYEKEERGRGNFPDRFSARQFPNYSSELNVNALLLGDSALYLCASSWPRRTPSSYEQYFGPGTRLTVT.

The chain's CDR3 is CASSLMKGFGSGYTF. In nucleotides, the CDR3 is TGTGCCAGCAGCTTAATGAAGGGTTTCGGGTCTGGCTACACCTTC. The rearrangement links TRBV7-3 to TRBJ1-2; D is uncertain. CDR1 SGHTA and CDR2 FQGTGA come from the germline V gene. Trimming stripped 1 base from V and 7 bases from J, with 16 bases between. The CDR3 consists of 15 residues.

The chain carries TRBV12-5 and TRBJ2-1; tentatively, D is TRBD1 (5 bases). The V gene lost 6 bases and the J gene lost 7 bases, with 19 bases spanning the gap. The CDR3 has 15 residues. The germline CDR1 and CDR2 sequences are LGHNT and FRNRAP. CDR3 loop: CASGDMWWSENEQFF. For the CDR3, the DNA is TGTGCTAGTGGGGACATGTGGTGGTCAGAGAATGAGCAGTTCTTC.

This clonotype turned up a few times. The chain employs TRBV19 and TRBJ1-6; D not resolved. The CDR3 has 15 amino acids. CDR1 and CDR2 (germline): LNHDA, SQIVND (reference sequence). Trimming removed 10 bases from V and 9 bases from J, with 22 bases in between. The CDR3: CATSNLPHSGSPLHF. The CDR3 region has the DNA TGTGCCACCTCAAATCTCCCACACTCGGGTTCACCCCTCCACTTT.

The chain recombines TRBV20-1 with TRBJ2-7; the match to TRBD2 covers 12 bases. The CDR3 extends over 14 amino acids. In germline, CDR1 is DFQATT, CDR2 SNEGSKA (reference sequence). V lost 0 bases to trimming and J lost 3 bases; unmatched junction nucleotides: 0. The CDR3 DNA reads as TGCAGTGCTAGAGAGGGACTAGCGGGCTACGAGCAGTACTTC. Translation: CSAREGLAGYEQYF.

The CDR3 nucleotides are TGTGCCAGCAGCTTAGCGGTATCGGGGGGAAGCTCCTACAATGAGCAGTTCTTC. Its protein product is CASSLAVSGGSSYNEQFF. This chain joins TRBV7-6 and TRBJ2-1; 7 bases align to TRBD2. The V gene's germline CDR1 is SGHVS and CDR2 FNYEAQ. The CDR3 is made up of 18 amino acids. V was pared by 0 bases and J by 0 bases, with 8 bases of the junction left unmatched.

Here the CDR3 DNA reads TGTGCCAGCAGCTTAGATCTAGCGGGATACAATGAGCAGTTCTTC. This codes for CASSLDLAGYNEQFF. V is TRBV7-3 and J is TRBJ2-1; 9 positions match TRBD2. V dropped 2 bases and J dropped 4; count of bases not matched to a gene: 3. CDR3 length: 15 amino acids. CDR1 is SGHTA and CDR2 is FQGTGA in the germline V gene.